The 14 T cell receptor beta chains below all came from one sample that was sequenced in a study of PD-1 blockade in classical Hodgkin lymphoma. All trial patients relapsed after autologous stem cell transplantation. Measured with immunoSEQ multiplex PCR; TCRdb has only the in-frame clones, and not every one. The sample holds tens of thousands of clones, roughly nine tenths seen once. The specimen comprised peripheral blood mononuclear cells (PBMCs), sampled at baseline. Receptors originate from a human donor with classical Hodgkin lymphoma.

The rearrangement uses TRBV11-2 and TRBJ2-1; 9 bases are shared with TRBD2. Germline loops: CDR1 SGHAT, CDR2 FQNNGV. J gave up 3 bases and V 0 bases, and 6 bases lay outside the gene matches. The length of the CDR3 is 17 residues. The CDR3: CASSLDWGAGGYNEQFF. CDR3 in DNA: TGTGCCAGCAGCTTAGACTGGGGAGCGGGGGGCTACAATGAGCAGTTCTTC.

The CDR3 loop reads CASSPGGQDGYTF. CDR3 sequence (DNA): TGTGCCAGCAGCCCAGGGGGACAAGATGGCTACACCTTC. The rearrangement links TRBV13 to TRBJ1-2, with TRBD1 matching over 7 bases. There are 13 residues in the CDR3. Germline-derived CDR1 and CDR2 are PRHDT and FYEKMQ (reference sequence). After removal of 5 bases from V and 6 bases from J, the junction contained 6 bases not matched to a gene.

The CDR3 here is CASSSGRGTEAFF. CDR3 nucleotides: TGTGCCAGCAGCTCGGGGAGGGGCACTGAAGCTTTCTTT. The chain joins TRBV11-3 to TRBJ1-1; weak D call: TRBD1 (5 bases). Trimming pared 4 bases from V and 4 bases from J, leaving 10 bases between. This CDR3 is 13 amino acids long. CDR1 SGHNT and CDR2 YENEEA come from the germline V gene.

This chain links TRBV18 with TRBJ2-5, with D possibly being TRBD2 (5 bases). In germline, CDR1 is KGHSH, CDR2 LQKENI. Trimming took off 0 bases at V and 5 bases at J, with 13 bases between the two ends. The CDR3 covers 15 residues. CDR3 bases: TGTGCCAGCTCACCACCCGGAGGAGGTGCGGAGACCCAGTACTTC. This encodes CASSPPGGGAETQYF.

J is TRBJ1-1 and V is TRBV10-2; no clear D gene. V was trimmed by 0 bases and J by 2 bases, leaving 4 bases between them. In germline, CDR1 is WSHSY, CDR2 SAAADI. The CDR3 is made up of 13 amino acids. The CDR3 DNA reads as TGCGCCAGCAGTGAGTCGGCCAACACTGAAGCTTTCTTT. Protein: CASSESANTEAFF.

The chain employs TRBV2 and TRBJ2-5; no clear D gene. Trimming pared 0 bases from V and 3 bases from J, leaving 8 bases between. The CDR3 contains 14 residues. Germline CDR1 and CDR2: SNHLY and FYNNEI. The CDR3 is CASSEAATKETQYF. Here the CDR3 DNA reads TGTGCCAGCAGTGAAGCGGCGACCAAAGAGACCCAGTACTTC.

J is TRBJ2-5 and V is TRBV30; 7 bases line up with TRBD1. Germline-derived CDR1 and CDR2 are GTSNPN and SVGIG (reference sequence). The ends lost 3 bases at V and 7 bases at J; junction bases unmatched: 11. This CDR3 has 14 residues. The CDR3 protein is CAWSEGQPGGTQYF. CDR3 DNA sequence: TGTGCCTGGAGCGAGGGACAACCAGGGGGGACCCAGTACTTC.

The rearrangement joins TRBV7-9 to TRBJ1-1; D not certain. The CDR3 extends over 15 amino acids. The germline V gene encodes CDR1 SEHNR and CDR2 FQNEAQ (reference sequence). The germline V and J ends were trimmed by 5 bases and 5 bases, with 18 bases remaining between them. The CDR3 loop reads CASSPKLRLGTEAFF. The CDR3 coding sequence is TGTGCCAGCAGCCCAAAGCTCCGACTCGGGACTGAAGCTTTCTTT.

The rearrangement links TRBV2 to TRBJ1-1; perhaps TRBD1 as D (5 bases). CDR1 is SNHLY and CDR2 is FYNNEI in the germline V gene. Trimming shortened V by 2 bases and J by 12 bases, and 13 bases separated the two germline ends. This CDR3 spans 12 amino acids. The CDR3 region is CASSEWDAPTFF. CDR3 sequence (DNA): TGTGCCAGCAGTGAATGGGACGCGCCGACTTTCTTT.

V and J are TRBV13 and TRBJ2-5; D perhaps matches TRBD1 (8 bases). The CDR3 sequence is 16 residues long. Germline assignment: CDR1 PRHDT and CDR2 FYEKMQ (reference sequence). Trimming took 5 bases from V and 1 from J, leaving 17 bases between them. The CDR3 reads CASSDLTGEGQETQYF. DNA for the CDR3: TGTGCCAGCAGCGACTTGACAGGGGAGGGCCAAGAGACCCAGTACTTC.

CDR3: CASRPRVTQPQHF. CDR3 in DNA: TGTGCCAGCAGGCCTAGGGTGACTCAGCCCCAGCATTTT. This sequence joins TRBV2 and TRBJ1-5; D is unresolved. V lost 6 bases, J lost 6 bases, and 12 bases lay in between. Germline V CDR1 and CDR2: SNHLY, FYNNEI. The CDR3 totals 13 residues. Variable domain in full (rest from reference TRBV2 and TRBJ1-5): EPEVTQTPSHQVTQMGQEVILRCVPISNHLYFYWYRQILGQKVEFLVSFYNNEISEKSEIFDDQFSVERPDGSNFTLKIRSTKLEDSAMYFCASRPRVTQPQHFGDGTRLSIL.

In its sample, this clone was seen a few times. This chain links TRBV19 with TRBJ1-1, with TRBD1 as a possible D gene (5 bases). This CDR3 contains 13 residues. V was clipped by 3 bases and J by 4 bases, with 9 bases between them. Germline V gene data show CDR1 as LNHDA and CDR2 as SQIVND (reference sequence). The chain's CDR3 is CASSIRRATEAFF. As DNA, the CDR3 is TGTGCCAGTAGTATCCGCAGGGCCACTGAAGCTTTCTTT.

This chain links TRBV5-1 with TRBJ1-6, with D uncertain. V dropped 5 bases and J dropped 8 bases, with 11 bases sitting between them. Germline values: CDR1 SGHRS, CDR2 YFSETQ. The CDR3 runs 13 residues. This CDR3 reads CASRDSEDSPLHF. The DNA for the CDR3 is TGCGCCAGCAGAGATTCCGAGGATTCACCCCTCCACTTT.

This chain uses TRBV5-1 with TRBJ2-2, with D unclear. The germline V gene has CDR1 SGHRS and CDR2 YFSETQ. This CDR3 contains 13 residues. The V end lost 4 bases, the J end lost 6 bases, and 10 bases lay between the germline ends. The CDR3 DNA sequence: TGCGCCAGCAGCCCGTTAGCTGCCGGGGAGCTGTTTTTT. It is translated as CASSPLAAGELFF.